The 21 T cell receptor beta chains presented below share a single source sample, sequenced in a study of blood T cell repertoires in COVID-19. Profiling relied on immunoSEQ multiplex PCR, and the TCRdb table lists in-frame clones only, not all of them. The profile shows about 250,000 clones, roughly 82% of them singletons. The sample consisted of peripheral blood. These receptors were obtained from a woman at least 80 years old with active or convalescent COVID-19.

In regard to this clone: The same CDR3 arises from other DNA sequences in this sample as well. V gene TRBV18 combines with J gene TRBJ1-5; TRBD1 aligns across 9 bases. V shed 6 bases, J shed 4 bases, and the junction held 4 bases outside the gene matches. Germline-derived CDR1 and CDR2 are KGHSH and LQKENI. This CDR3 has 14 residues. DNA for the CDR3: TGTGCCAGCTCCCTCGGACAGGGGAATCAGCCCCAGCATTTT. Translated: CASSLGQGNQPQHF.

This chain links TRBV28 with TRBJ2-1; TRBD2 is a possible D gene (6 bases). The CDR3 has 16 amino acids. Germline CDR1 is MDHEN and CDR2 is SYDVKM. V lost 2 bases, J lost 3 bases, and 14 bases lay in between. CDR3 region: CASSLGPGVGYNEQFF. The CDR3, as DNA: TGTGCCAGCAGTTTAGGTCCGGGAGTGGGCTACAATGAGCAGTTCTTC.

The chain links TRBV20-1 to TRBJ1-6; D is undetermined. The germline CDR1 and CDR2 sequences are DFQATT and SNEGSKA (reference sequence). Trimming shortened V by 3 bases and J by 8 bases, and 11 bases separated the two germline ends. The CDR3 contains 13 residues. CDR3 sequence: CSASRRLDSPLHF. The CDR3 DNA reads as TGCAGTGCTAGTCGGCGGCTAGATTCACCCCTCCACTTT.

The gene calls are TRBV5-4 and TRBJ2-1; 7 nucleotides align to TRBD1. The CDR3 sequence is 14 residues long. Trimming took 6 bases from V and 4 from J; bases not matched to a gene: 7. The germline gives CDR1 SGHNT, CDR2 YYREEE (reference sequence). The CDR3 reads CASTPGQTYNEQFF. CDR3 in DNA: TGTGCCAGCACCCCGGGACAGACATACAATGAGCAGTTCTTC.

The gene calls are TRBV19 and TRBJ2-2; 9 bases agree with TRBD2. CDR3 length: 15 residues. With 5 bases clipped from V and 5 bases from J, the junction kept 6 bases outside the gene matches. Looked up from germline, CDR1 is LNHDA and CDR2 is SQIVND (reference sequence). The CDR3 reads CASSLAGVRTGELFF. The DNA for the CDR3 is TGTGCCAGTAGTTTAGCGGGAGTACGAACCGGGGAGCTGTTTTTT.

The rearrangement links TRBV28 to TRBJ2-1, with TRBD2 identical over 11 bases. The CDR3 has 17 residues. After removal of 6 bases from V and 7 bases from J, the junction contained 14 bases not matched to a gene. From germline, CDR1 is MDHEN and CDR2 SYDVKM. CDR3 residues: CASSLIAGGPSVNEQFF. CDR3 bases: TGTGCCAGCAGCCTTATAGCGGGAGGGCCCTCAGTGAATGAGCAGTTCTTC.

The genes are TRBV5-6 and TRBJ2-5; 8 nucleotides align to TRBD1. The CDR3 runs to 15 residues. In germline, CDR1 is SGHDT, CDR2 YYEEEE. Trimming took 5 bases from V and 2 from J; bases not matched to a gene: 8. The CDR3, as DNA: TGTGCCAGCAGGTTAGGACAGGGAAGGCAAGAGACCCAGTACTTC. Translating it yields CASRLGQGRQETQYF.

The chain recombines TRBV10-3 with TRBJ1-2, with D possibly being TRBD1 (5 bases). The CDR3 has 15 amino acids. Germline CDR1 is ENHRY and CDR2 is SYGVKD. Trimming left V 3 bases short and J 9 bases short, with 20 bases between. CDR3 DNA: TGTGCCATCAGTGACAGGTCGACAGCCTCAATTAGCTACACCTTC. It encodes CAISDRSTASISYTF.

The rearrangement links TRBV7-9 to TRBJ1-4, with D maybe TRBD1 (5 bases). V was shortened by 5 bases and J by 0 bases, with 10 bases between the two germline ends. Germline loops: CDR1 SEHNR, CDR2 FQNEAQ (reference sequence). The CDR3 runs 15 residues. CDR3 protein: CASSPDSATNEKLFF. Here the CDR3 DNA reads TGTGCCAGCAGCCCCGACAGTGCAACTAATGAAAAACTGTTTTTT.

The genes are TRBV28 and TRBJ1-1; 8 nucleotides line up with TRBD1. The CDR3 covers 14 residues. The V gene end was trimmed by 9 bases and the J gene end by 1 base; junction bases not matched to a gene: 7. Germline lookup yields CDR1 MDHEN and CDR2 SYDVKM. The CDR3 sequence is CARYPGGANTEAFF. DNA for the CDR3: TGTGCCAGATATCCAGGGGGCGCGAACACTGAAGCTTTCTTT.

This clone showed up just once. CDR3 region: CAIREDRGLSETQYF. CDR3 coding DNA: TGTGCCATCAGGGAGGACAGGGGGCTATCGGAGACCCAGTACTTC. This rearrangement joins TRBV10-3 to TRBJ2-5, with TRBD1 matching over 11 bases. Trimming cost V 6 bases and J 5 bases; bases outside gene matches: 8. This CDR3 spans 15 amino acids. CDR1 is ENHRY, CDR2 SYGVKD, per germline.

The chain is built from TRBV6-1 and TRBJ1-2, with 12 bases matching TRBD1. Per germline, CDR1 MNHNS and CDR2 SASEGT. V trimming: 4 bases; J trimming: 4 bases; junction bases outside the gene matches: 7. The CDR3 is 16 amino acids. The CDR3 DNA is TGTGCCAGCAGTGGCGCGGGGACAGGGGGCCTCTATGGCTACACCTTC. Translated, it gives CASSGAGTGGLYGYTF.

The rearrangement links TRBV5-1 to TRBJ2-7, with 7 bases that match TRBD2. The germline V gene has CDR1 SGHRS and CDR2 YFSETQ. V dropped 5 bases and J dropped 6; count of bases not matched to a gene: 11. The CDR3 runs to 14 residues. In DNA, the CDR3 is TGCGCCAGCAGTCAGCTAGCGGAAGGTGGCGAGCAGTACTTC. It specifies CASSQLAEGGEQYF.

The J gene is TRBJ1-3, the V gene TRBV11-3, with unresolved D. V lost 2 bases, J lost 1 base, and 9 bases lay in between. Per the germline V gene, CDR1 is SGHNT and CDR2 is YENEEA. The length of the CDR3 is 15 residues. CDR3 residues: CASSLFSGSGNTIYF. For the CDR3, the DNA is TGTGCCAGCAGCTTATTTTCGGGGTCTGGAAACACCATATATTTT. The whole variable domain, remainder taken from reference TRBV11-3 and TRBJ1-3, is EAGVVQSPRYKIIEKKQPVAFWCNPISGHNTLYWYLQNLGQGPELLIRYENEEAVDDSQLPKDRFSAERLKGVDSTLKIQPAELGDSAVYLCASSLFSGSGNTIYFGEGSWLTVV.

The chain has TRBV5-1 and TRBJ2-7; 10 nucleotides match TRBD1. CDR3 length: 15 amino acids. J gave up 3 bases and V 3 bases, and 6 bases lay outside the gene matches. Germline V gene sequence: CDR1 SGHRS, CDR2 YFSETQ. In nucleotides, the CDR3 is TGCGCCAGCAGCTCCTCAGGGACAGGGGACTACGAGCAGTACTTC. This gives the protein CASSSSGTGDYEQYF.

A single count supports this clone. The rearrangement uses TRBV5-6 and TRBJ1-1, with a weak D call TRBD1 (6 bases). Germline V gene data show CDR1 as SGHDT and CDR2 as YYEEEE. The CDR3 covers 14 residues. Trimming pared 7 bases from V and 2 bases from J, leaving 15 bases between. The CDR3 here is CASQQYRVNTEAFF. The CDR3 DNA reads TGTGCCAGCCAACAGTACAGGGTTAACACTGAAGCTTTCTTT.

The chain is built from TRBV2 and TRBJ1-1; 7 bases agree with TRBD1. V shed 5 bases, J shed 5 bases, and the junction held 11 bases outside the gene matches. This CDR3 region has 15 residues. Germline V gene sequence: CDR1 SNHLY, CDR2 FYNNEI. The CDR3: CASSLGYRGDTEAFF. The CDR3 DNA follows: TGTGCCAGCAGTCTCGGTTACAGGGGAGATACTGAAGCTTTCTTT.

This chain links TRBV28 with TRBJ1-1, with 8 bases aligning to TRBD1. V trimming: 6 bases; J trimming: 7 bases; junction bases outside the gene matches: 7. Germline V CDR1 and CDR2: MDHEN, SYDVKM. This CDR3 contains 13 residues. CDR3: CASRVQGAIEAFF. The DNA of the CDR3 is TGTGCCAGCAGAGTGCAGGGGGCCATTGAAGCTTTCTTT.

This chain connects TRBV4-1 to TRBJ1-5; D gene ambiguous. There are 15 residues in the CDR3. Germline CDR1 MGHRA, CDR2 YSYEKL. V dropped 1 base and J dropped 4 bases, with 11 bases sitting between them. The CDR3 loop is CASSQVEGPNQPQHF. DNA of the CDR3: TGCGCCAGCAGCCAAGTAGAGGGTCCTAATCAGCCCCAGCATTTT.

This clone came up a few times. The chain employs TRBV7-9 and TRBJ2-1; 13 bases match TRBD2. Germline CDR1 is SEHNR and CDR2 is FQNEAQ (reference sequence). CDR3 size: 18 residues. V lost 6 bases to trimming and J lost 4 bases; unmatched junction nucleotides: 12. Written as DNA, the CDR3 is TGTGCCAGCAGACCAGACGGGACTAGCGGGGACGGATACAATGAGCAGTTCTTC. Amino acids: CASRPDGTSGDGYNEQFF.

CDR3 DNA sequence: TGTGCCAGCAGCCAAGGACAGGGGATTGAAAAACTGTTTTTT. As protein: CASSQGQGIEKLFF. The chain uses TRBV3-1 (or the pseudogene TRBV3-2) and TRBJ1-4; 8 bases align to TRBD1. Germline CDR1 is LGHDT and CDR2 is YNNKEL (reference sequence). J lost 7 bases, V lost 1 base, and 2 bases had no gene match. This CDR3 comprises 14 residues.